The subject of this entry is one TCR beta chain. Trimming left V 3 bases short and J 0 bases short, with 11 bases between. This CDR3 region has 15 residues. Per germline, CDR1 LNHNV and CDR2 YYDKDF (reference sequence). This entry belongs to a study of control samples from healthy donors and cancer patients. Here immunoSEQ multiplex PCR was the method, and the copy in TCRdb shows in-frame clones only, minus some. This sample carries more than 150,000 clones, roughly 90% of them seen once, and the ten largest clones take 0.55% to 0.7%. Sequences were obtained from blood. The rearrangement links TRBV15 to TRBJ1-1, with D unresolved. The receptor was derived from a woman between 25 and 40 years old in good health. The CDR3 here is CATSSRADMNTEAFF. DNA for the CDR3: TGTGCCACCAGCAGTAGGGCTGACATGAACACTGAAGCTTTCTTT.